These 19 T cell receptor beta chains came from one sample sequenced in a study of OX40 agonist ivuxolimab in advanced cancers. Method: immunoSEQ multiplex PCR; TCRdb's copy keeps in-frame clones and lacks some. The repertoire holds about 38,000 clones, with over 80% as singletons. This specimen consisted of CD4+ or CD8+ T cells sorted from blood, obtained in a trial of the OX40 agonist ivuxolimab. Source of these receptors: an adult with an advanced solid tumor such as melanoma, head and neck, liver or kidney cancer.

The genes are TRBV9 and TRBJ2-3, with 9 bases matching TRBD1. CDR1 and CDR2 from the germline V gene are SGDLS and YYNGEE. The length of the CDR3 is 14 residues. Trimming at V came to 3 bases and at J to 5 bases, leaving 4 bases not matched to a gene. Here the CDR3 reads CASSGSGQGDTQYF. The CDR3 DNA sequence: TGTGCCAGCAGCGGGTCGGGACAGGGAGATACGCAGTATTTT. Full variable domain (missing parts from reference TRBV9 and TRBJ2-3): DSGVTQTPKHLITATGQRVTLRCSPRSGDLSVYWYQQSLDQGLQFLIQYYNGEERAKGNILERFSAQQFPDLHSELNLSSLELGDSALYFCASSGSGQGDTQYFGPGTRLTVL.

The chain uses TRBV27 and TRBJ2-3; no definite D call. The CDR3 runs to 12 residues. Trimming removed 8 bases from V and 4 bases from J, with 10 bases in between. Germline V gene sequence: CDR1 MNHEY, CDR2 SMNVEV (reference sequence). CDR3 sequence reads: CASSSPPDTQYF. The DNA of the CDR3 is TGTGCCAGCTCCTCTCCTCCAGATACGCAGTATTTT.

The CDR3 nucleotides are TGTGCCAGCAGCTTAGCACATGAGCAGTTCTTC. This encodes CASSLAHEQFF. The chain uses TRBV7-6 and TRBJ2-1; D is unresolved. Trimming cost V 0 bases and J 8 bases, with 2 bases left between them. Germline CDR1 SGHVS, CDR2 FNYEAQ. The CDR3 length is 11 residues.

As DNA, the CDR3 is TGTGCCAGCAGCGTAGGGACTAGCGCCTACAATGAGCAGTTCTTC. Protein: CASSVGTSAYNEQFF. The chain employs TRBV9 and TRBJ2-1, with TRBD2 identical over 9 bases. V gave up 0 bases and J gave up 2 bases; unmatched junction bases: 0. Germline values: CDR1 SGDLS, CDR2 YYNGEE. The CDR3 totals 15 residues.

This clone showed up just once. The chain is built from TRBV7-9 and TRBJ2-1; 7 bases fit TRBD2. Germline loops: CDR1 SEHNR, CDR2 FQNEAQ (reference sequence). The junction had 2 bases not matched to a gene; V was cut back by 2 bases and J by 10 bases. The CDR3 loop spans 12 amino acids. The CDR3 sequence is CASSLLAEEQFF. CDR3 DNA: TGTGCCAGCAGCTTACTAGCGGAGGAGCAGTTCTTC.

The chain joins TRBV9 to TRBJ2-1; TRBD2 matches 12 bases. The germline gives CDR1 SGDLS, CDR2 YYNGEE. Trimming removed 3 bases from V and 4 bases from J; junction bases left unmatched: 5. The CDR3 length is 16 residues. The CDR3 DNA follows: TGTGCCAGCAGCGCGACTAGCGGGAGTCGTTACAATGAGCAGTTCTTC. Its translation is CASSATSGSRYNEQFF.

The chain couples TRBV12-5 to TRBJ2-3, with D hard to call. The germline CDR1 and CDR2 sequences are LGHNT and FRNRAP. V was pared by 5 bases and J by 5 bases, with 8 bases between. The CDR3 extends over 12 amino acids. The CDR3 protein is CASGPQRDTQYF. CDR3 DNA: TGTGCTAGTGGTCCCCAAAGAGATACGCAGTATTTT.

This sequence joins TRBV30 and TRBJ1-6; TRBD1 is a possible D gene (5 bases). Germline CDR1 is GTSNPN and CDR2 is SVGIG (reference sequence). Trimming left V 3 bases short and J 9 bases short, with 9 bases between. The length of the CDR3 is 12 residues. The CDR3 loop is CAWRGDPSPLHF. For the CDR3, the DNA is TGTGCCTGGAGGGGGGATCCTTCACCCCTCCACTTT.

V usage is TRBV27 and J usage is TRBJ2-2, with D unresolved. CDR1 and CDR2 (germline): MNHEY, SMNVEV (reference sequence). This CDR3 region has 12 residues. The V gene lost 0 bases and the J gene lost 7 bases, with 3 bases spanning the gap. CDR3 in amino acids: CASSLSGGELFF. The CDR3 DNA sequence: TGTGCCAGCAGTTTATCAGGCGGGGAGCTGTTTTTT.

The J gene is TRBJ2-7, the V gene TRBV10-1; 10 bases match TRBD2. Germline trimming cut 3 bases from V and 4 bases from J; bases unmatched to any gene: 3. Per the germline V gene, CDR1 is WNHNN and CDR2 is SYGVQD (reference sequence). This CDR3 has 14 amino acids. The CDR3 nucleotides are TGCGCCAGCAGTGAAGGGACTAGCGATTACGAGCAGTACTTC. Translation gives CASSEGTSDYEQYF.

The gene calls are TRBV10-3 and TRBJ2-1; 7 bases map to TRBD2. CDR3 length: 19 amino acids. The V and J ends lost 1 base and 0 bases, in that order; junction bases with no gene match: 12. From germline, CDR1 is ENHRY and CDR2 SYGVKD. The CDR3 here is CAISEWRTSAKSSYNEQFF. The DNA for the CDR3 is TGTGCCATCAGTGAGTGGCGTACTAGCGCCAAGAGCTCCTACAATGAGCAGTTCTTC.

The chain combines TRBV6-6 with TRBJ1-1, with TRBD1 identical over 9 bases. Germline V lookup: CDR1 MNHNY, CDR2 SVGAGI (reference sequence). The CDR3 runs 14 residues. V lost 5 bases and J lost 3; bases outside the gene matches: 4. In DNA form, the CDR3 reads TGTGCCAGCAGTCTGGGACAGGGAGACACTGAAGCTTTCTTT. It is translated as CASSLGQGDTEAFF.

The CDR3 protein is CASSPGPVSSGNTIYF. The CDR3 DNA follows: TGTGCCAGCAGCCCTGGGCCAGTAAGCTCTGGAAACACCATATATTTT. The chain couples TRBV7-9 to TRBJ1-3; no clear D. The CDR3 sequence is 16 residues long. V was pared by 5 bases and J by 0 bases, with 14 bases between. Germline V gene lookup returns CDR1 SEHNR and CDR2 FQNEAQ (reference sequence).

V usage is TRBV7-9 and J usage is TRBJ2-1; 9 nucleotides match TRBD2. Germline trimming cut 5 bases from V and 7 bases from J; bases unmatched to any gene: 6. This CDR3 comprises 14 residues. CDR1 is SEHNR, CDR2 FQNEAQ, per germline (reference sequence). In DNA form, the CDR3 reads TGTGCCAGCAGCAATAGCGGGAGAAGGAATGAGCAGTTCTTC. It codes for CASSNSGRRNEQFF.

V is TRBV5-6 and J is TRBJ2-1; D could derive from TRBD1 or TRBD2 (5 bases each). Per germline, CDR1 SGHDT and CDR2 YYEEEE. The germline V and J ends were trimmed by 4 bases and 4 bases, with 15 bases remaining between them. This CDR3 is 15 amino acids long. The CDR3 here is CASSIGTSPYNEQFF. The CDR3 region has the DNA TGTGCCAGCAGCATCGGGACCTCCCCTTACAATGAGCAGTTCTTC.

The CDR3 DNA reads as TGTGCCAGCAGCGTAGGGCTAGCGGGACTCTCAGATACGCAGTATTTT. It encodes CASSVGLAGLSDTQYF. The chain carries TRBV9 and TRBJ2-3, with 9 bases identical to TRBD2. Unmatched junction bases numbered 6, after V lost 0 bases and J lost 4 bases. CDR1 is SGDLS, CDR2 YYNGEE, per germline. The CDR3 consists of 16 residues.

The CDR3 nucleotides read TGTGCCAGCAGTTTATCGATGGTTCCGAACACTGAAGCTTTCTTT. Its protein product is CASSLSMVPNTEAFF. The rearrangement joins TRBV27 to TRBJ1-1, with unresolved D. The V and J ends lost 0 bases and 1 base respectively, with 9 bases between them. Per germline, CDR1 MNHEY and CDR2 SMNVEV (reference sequence). This CDR3 region has 15 residues.

Comment on this clone: Other DNA sequences of this sample code for an identical CDR3. This chain joins TRBV27 and TRBJ2-1, with 11 bases fitting TRBD2. Germline CDR1 reads MNHEY; CDR2 reads SMNVEV (reference sequence). The CDR3 has 15 residues. V dropped 5 bases and J dropped 4; count of bases not matched to a gene: 4. This CDR3 reads CASSPGTSGYNEQFF. As DNA, the CDR3 is TGTGCCAGCAGTCCAGGGACTAGCGGTTACAATGAGCAGTTCTTC.

V and J are TRBV5-1 and TRBJ2-7; 11 positions match TRBD2. The CDR3 has 15 amino acids. From germline, CDR1 is SGHRS and CDR2 YFSETQ. The J segment lost 4 bases and the V segment lost 4 bases, leaving 7 bases of the junction unmatched. CDR3 loop: CASSPGTSGPYEQYV. CDR3 nucleotides: TGCGCCAGCAGCCCCGGGACTAGCGGCCCATACGAGCAGTACGTC.